The 19 T cell receptor beta chains below all came from one sample that was sequenced in a study of T cells after yellow fever vaccination. TCRdb re-called the 5' RACE reads with MiXCR, one entry per CDR3 protein. The profile shows 500,000 to 700,000 distinct CDR3 sequences, about a fifth of them singletons. The specimen comprised PBMCs, sampled 15 days after the yellow fever booster vaccination. The receptors come from a man aged 25 to 45 who received the YFV17D yellow fever vaccine.

This clonotype showed up just a few times. The chain links TRBV6-1 to TRBJ1-6; D unresolved. The germline V and J ends were trimmed by 2 bases and 9 bases, with 11 bases remaining between them. The germline V gene encodes CDR1 MNHNS and CDR2 SASEGT. This CDR3 is 14 amino acids long. CDR3 DNA: TGTGCCAGCAGTGAACTTAGTTTTGGTTCACCCCTCCACTTT. This translates into CASSELSFGSPLHF.

This clonotype was seen a few times. V usage is TRBV27 and J usage is TRBJ2-2; perhaps D is TRBD1 or TRBD2 (5 bases each). The CDR3 runs to 12 residues. The V end lost 10 bases, the J end lost 6 bases, and 12 bases lay between the germline ends. Germline-derived CDR1 and CDR2 are MNHEY and SMNVEV (reference sequence). The CDR3 region has the DNA TGTGCCACTGGATCGGGGCCCGGGGAGCTGTTTTTT. Translated: CATGSGPGELFF.

This clonotype was seen a few times. V is TRBV6-2 or TRBV6-3 and J is TRBJ2-7, with 9 bases that match TRBD2. The germline V gene has CDR1 MNHEY and CDR2 SVGEGT. This CDR3 has 17 amino acids. With 4 bases clipped from V and 3 bases from J, the junction kept 13 bases outside the gene matches. Here the CDR3 reads CASSFPHRLAGNYEQYF. The CDR3 bases are TGTGCCAGCAGTTTCCCCCATCGCCTAGCGGGAAACTACGAGCAGTACTTC.

The genes are TRBV12-3 or TRBV12-4 and TRBJ2-1, with a possible D match to TRBD2 (6 bases). The CDR3 contains 16 residues. The V and J ends lost 6 bases and 5 bases respectively, with 20 bases between them. The CDR3 reads CASSRLGSSAHNEQFF. In nucleotides, the CDR3 is TGTGCCAGCAGCCGCCTCGGGAGTAGCGCGCACAATGAGCAGTTCTTC.

This chain connects TRBV24-1 to TRBJ2-3; D assignment may be TRBD1 or TRBD2 (7 bases each). The V gene lost 4 bases and the J gene lost 6 bases, with 19 bases spanning the gap. Germline assignment: CDR1 KGHDR and CDR2 SFDVKD. The CDR3 totals 16 residues. The CDR3 sequence: CATSESEGGGADTQYF. The CDR3 nucleotides read TGTGCCACCAGTGAATCTGAGGGAGGGGGCGCGGATACGCAGTATTTT.

This chain connects TRBV10-3 to TRBJ2-2; unclear D gene. Germline V lookup: CDR1 ENHRY, CDR2 SYGVKD. The length of the CDR3 is 12 residues. With 0 bases removed from V and 13 bases from J, the gap between germline ends came to 9 bases. The CDR3 spells CAISESSWGLFF. CDR3 bases: TGTGCCATCAGTGAGTCTTCTTGGGGGCTGTTTTTT.

The CDR3 bases are TGCAGCGTTGAACAGTTCCAGAATAGGCAGACCTACAATGAGCAGTTCTTC. It specifies CSVEQFQNRQTYNEQFF. This chain links TRBV29-1 with TRBJ2-1; the D is unclear. V gave up 2 bases and J gave up 2 bases, with 19 bases separating them. CDR1 is SQVTM, CDR2 ANQGSEA, per germline. CDR3 length: 17 residues.

In this sample, this clonotype turned up a few times. The chain combines TRBV4-2 with TRBJ2-3; D gene ambiguous. Germline CDR1 LGHNA, CDR2 YNFKEQ. V was trimmed by 0 bases and J by 2 bases, leaving 9 bases between them. The CDR3 totals 15 residues. In nucleotides, the CDR3 is TGTGCCAGCAGCCAAGAGTGGGCCCCCACAGATACGCAGTATTTT. Translated, it gives CASSQEWAPTDTQYF.

About this clonotype itself: One junction end does not reproduce the germline sequence, and a read error may be involved. The rearrangement uses TRBV7-6 and TRBJ2-5; D may be TRBD2 (6 bases). The CDR3 loop spans 14 amino acids. Germline values: CDR1 SGHVS, CDR2 FNYEAQ. The CDR3 sequence is CASSLAEGIETEYF. CDR3 bases: TGTGCCAGCAGCTTAGCGGAGGGGATAGAGACCGAGTACTTC.

The table lists this clonotype with a few counts. This rearrangement joins TRBV10-3 to TRBJ2-5, with TRBD2 matching 16 bases. With V trimmed by 4 bases and J by 1 base, 9 bases remained unmatched. This CDR3 region has 19 residues. Germline assignment: CDR1 ENHRY and CDR2 SYGVKD. In nucleotides, the CDR3 is TGTGCCATCAGTGTATCAGGGACTAGCGGGAGGGCCTCCCAAGAGACCCAGTACTTC. Translating gives CAISVSGTSGRASQETQYF.

V and J are TRBV27 and TRBJ1-4; D gene ambiguous. CDR3 size: 14 residues. Trimming pared 7 bases from V and 2 bases from J, leaving 11 bases between. Per the germline V gene, CDR1 is MNHEY and CDR2 is SMNVEV (reference sequence). The CDR3 region has the DNA TGTGCCAGCAAGGAGGTGGCCACTAATGAAAAACTGTTTTTT. Amino acid sequence: CASKEVATNEKLFF.

The chain is built from TRBV18 and TRBJ2-4, with no clear D. V was shortened by 3 bases and J by 2 bases, with 11 bases between the two germline ends. The CDR3 sequence is 15 residues long. In germline, CDR1 is KGHSH, CDR2 LQKENI. CDR3 region: CASSPQRSTKNIQYF. As DNA, the CDR3 is TGTGCCAGCTCACCCCAGAGAAGTACCAAAAACATTCAGTACTTC.

The chain has TRBV6-5 and TRBJ1-1, with 7 positions matching TRBD1. Germline-derived CDR1 and CDR2 are MNHEY and SVGAGI. The CDR3 has 15 amino acids. Unmatched junction bases numbered 9, after V lost 5 bases and J lost 3 bases. The CDR3 nucleotides read TGTGCCAGCAGTCTACAGGGGCGGGGGTACACTGAAGCTTTCTTT. Its protein is CASSLQGRGYTEAFF.

CDR3 loop: CASSKSGTVPFQETQYF. The CDR3, as DNA: TGTGCCAGCAGCAAAAGCGGCACAGTTCCCTTCCAAGAGACCCAGTACTTC. The rearrangement uses TRBV21-1 and TRBJ2-5. TRBV21-1 is termed a pseudogene. The CDR3 runs to 17 residues.

CDR3 nucleotide sequence: TGCGCCAGCAGCCAAGACCCGGGACCGAACACTGAAGCTTTCTTT. It specifies CASSQDPGPNTEAFF. This sequence joins TRBV4-3 and TRBJ1-1; weak D call: TRBD1 (5 bases). V lost 0 bases, J lost 1 base, and 9 bases lay in between. This CDR3 has 15 residues. Germline CDR1 and CDR2: LGHNA and YSLEER.

The rearrangement links TRBV15 to TRBJ2-3; D might be TRBD1 (5 bases). Germline lookup yields CDR1 LNHNV and CDR2 YYDKDF (reference sequence). The germline V and J ends were trimmed by 5 bases and 2 bases, with 8 bases remaining between them. The CDR3 loop spans 13 amino acids. CDR3 region: CATSAGITDTQYF. CDR3 in DNA: TGTGCCACCAGCGCAGGGATCACAGATACGCAGTATTTT.

This clonotype showed up just a few times. V usage is TRBV29-1 and J usage is TRBJ2-6; D not certain. Trimming took off 6 bases at V and 2 bases at J, with 8 bases between the two ends. Germline CDR1 and CDR2: SQVTM and ANQGSEA. This CDR3 has 13 amino acids. The CDR3 sequence: CSVGYAGANVLTF. CDR3 coding DNA: TGCAGCGTGGGGTATGCTGGGGCCAACGTCCTGACTTTC.

The V and J genes are TRBV10-3 and TRBJ2-2; 7 bases map to TRBD1. The germline V gene encodes CDR1 ENHRY and CDR2 SYGVKD. Trimming took 5 bases from V and 6 from J; bases not matched to a gene: 0. The CDR3 length is 12 residues. The CDR3 DNA follows: TGTGCCATCAGTACAGGGGCCGGGGAGCTGTTTTTT. Protein: CAISTGAGELFF.

This chain links TRBV7-2 with TRBJ1-5; a weak D match, TRBD1 (6 bases). V was trimmed by 6 bases and J by 4 bases, leaving 10 bases between them. Germline CDR1 and CDR2: SGHTA and FQGNSA. The CDR3 length is 13 residues. The CDR3 nucleotides are TGTGCCAGCAGGGGACAAACTAATCAGCCCCAGCATTTT. Translating gives CASRGQTNQPQHF.